The rows below give T cell receptor beta chains drawn from one sample of a study of T cells in Graves' hyperthyroidism and ophthalmopathy. TCRdb itself ran the multiplex PCR reads through MiXCR, one entry per CDR3 protein. This table has about 400,000 distinct CDR3 sequences, roughly 14% appearing once. Input material: blood. These TCRs come from a man aged 18 to 29 with Graves' ophthalmopathy. Both conserved end residues are part of each CDR3. A D gene is named only where the DNA matches it firmly. Size tells how often a clone was seen (once, few, many) or the class of an expanded clone, and some rows leave it out.

abundance	j_gene	len	v_gene	d_gene	CDR3nt	CDR3aa
many	TRBJ2-1	13	TRBV6-1	-	TGTGCCAGCATTCGGGGCAGGTCCAATGAGCAGTTCTTC	CASIRGRSNEQFF
-	TRBJ1-1	13	TRBV4-1	-	TGCGCCAGCAGCCGGGGGCCTGGAACTGAAGCTTTCTTT	CASSRGPGTEAFF
few	TRBJ1-5	14	TRBV2	-	TGTGCCAGCAGTGATGGGACACGGGCAGCGTCCCAGCATTTT	CASSDGTRAASQHF
many	TRBJ1-6	15	TRBV6-1	-	TGTGCCAGCAGTGAATCGGGGACGGGCAATTCACCCCTCCACTTT	CASSESGTGNSPLHF
-	TRBJ2-1	15	TRBV12-3/TRBV12-4	TRBD1	TGTGCCGGCAGTTTAGAAGGGGGCGGCTACAATGAGCAGTTCTTC	CAGSLEGGGYNEQFF
-	TRBJ2-2	13	TRBV19	-	TGTGCCAGTGACGGGATAGGCGCCGGGGAGCTGTTTTTT	CASDGIGAGELFF
many	TRBJ1-2	11	TRBV30	-	TGTGCCTGGAGTACTACCTATGGCTACACCTTC	CAWSTTYGYTF
few	TRBJ2-7	14	TRBV3-1	-	TGTGCCAGCAGCTTGAGTCCCCGCTCCTACGAGCAGTACTTC	CASSLSPRSYEQYF
many	TRBJ2-7	12	TRBV7-2	-	TGTGCCAGCAGCTTAGATGCGGTCGAGCAGTACTTC	CASSLDAVEQYF
few	TRBJ2-3	16	TRBV5-1	TRBD2	TGCGCCAGCAGCTCTCTTAGCGGGAGCGGCACAGATACGCAGTATTTT	CASSSLSGSGTDTQYF
many	TRBJ2-3	16	TRBV5-1	-	TGCGCCAGCAGCTTGGAACTTGGCGGGGGCGCAGATACGCAGTATTTT	CASSLELGGGADTQYF
many	TRBJ2-3	15	TRBV7-3	TRBD1	TGTGCCAGCAGCAAAACAGGGGGCCCCACAGATACGCAGTATTTT	CASSKTGGPTDTQYF
many	TRBJ2-1	15	TRBV11-3	TRBD2	TGTGCCAGCAGCAGAGGGACTAGCGGGAACAATGAGCAGTTCTTC	CASSRGTSGNNEQFF
-	TRBJ2-2	13	TRBV20-1	-	TGCAGTGCTCGACAGGTCGGGGCCGGGGAGCTGTTTTTT	CSARQVGAGELFF
-	TRBJ2-7	16	TRBV5-1	TRBD1	TGCGCCAGCGCTCCAGATTGGGGACAGGGGACCTACGAGCAGTACTTC	CASAPDWGQGTYEQYF
many	TRBJ1-5	15	TRBV5-8	-	TGTGCCAGCAGCCGATCCGGGTATAGCAATCAGCCCCAGCATTTT	CASSRSGYSNQPQHF
few	TRBJ2-2	15	TRBV7-9	TRBD1	TGTGCCAGCAGCAAGGGACAGGGGGCCGACGGGGAGCTGTTTTTT	CASSKGQGADGELFF
-	TRBJ1-2	16	TRBV7-9	TRBD1	TGTGCCAGCAGCTTACAGGCGACAGGGCTAAACTATGGCTACACCTTC	CASSLQATGLNYGYTF
many	TRBJ2-3	15	TRBV12-3/TRBV12-4	TRBD1	TGTGCCAGCAGTTGGGGACAGGGAGTGACAGATACGCAGTATTTT	CASSWGQGVTDTQYF
-	TRBJ2-1	13	TRBV11-1	-	TGTGCCAGCAGGGAGGGGGCCTACAATGAGCAGTTCTTC	CASREGAYNEQFF
many	TRBJ2-7	14	TRBV7-2	-	TGTGCCAGCAGCCCTCGATTGGCTAGCAACGAGCAGTACTTC	CASSPRLASNEQYF
many	TRBJ2-7	13	TRBV12-3/TRBV12-4	-	TGTGCCAGCAGTGCCCGGCAGTCCTACGAGCAGTACTTC	CASSARQSYEQYF
-	TRBJ2-5	14	TRBV20-1	TRBD2	TGCAGTGCTAGAGATTGGGGGGGGGGAGAGACCCAGTACTTC	CSARDWGGGETQYF
few	TRBJ2-1	15	TRBV30	-	TGTGCCTGGAGTGTACCAGCGGAGGCCTACAATGAGCAGTTCTTC	CAWSVPAEAYNEQFF
-	TRBJ2-7	13	TRBV7-8	TRBD1	TGTGCCAGCAGCTCAGACAGGGGTACCGAGCAGTACTTC	CASSSDRGTEQYF
many	TRBJ1-2	12	TRBV6-1	-	TGTGCCAGCAGTGAGGGGACATATGGCTACACCTTC	CASSEGTYGYTF
many	TRBJ1-5	17	TRBV7-8	-	TGTGCCAGCAGCCCCGTTCGTTACAGGGATCTTGGTCAGCCCCAGCATTTT	CASSPVRYRDLGQPQHF
-	TRBJ1-4	14	TRBV10-3	-	TGTGCCATCAGTGAGTCGGGTGCTAATGAAAAACTGTTTTTT	CAISESGANEKLFF
many	TRBJ2-3	12	TRBV11-2	-	TGTGCCAGCAGCTGGACGAAGAATACGCAGTATTTT	CASSWTKNTQYF
many	TRBJ2-7	17	TRBV18	-	TGTGCCAGCTCACTCACCTGGGGCAGACCCAACGCAGGCGAGCAGTACTTC	CASSLTWGRPNAGEQYF
-	TRBJ1-1	12	TRBV5-8	-	TGTGCCAGCAGCTTGTGGAGAAGTGAAGCTTTCTTT	CASSLWRSEAFF
-	TRBJ2-2	14	TRBV30	-	TGTGCCTGGAGTCGGCCCTCAGGCGCGCCGGGGCTGTTTTTT	CAWSRPSGAPGLFF
many	TRBJ2-1	17	TRBV20-1	TRBD1	TGCAGTGCGGGACAGGGGGGGGATAGCGGGTACTACAATGAGCAGTTCTTC	CSAGQGGDSGYYNEQFF
-	TRBJ2-3	15	TRBV7-9	TRBD2	TGTGCCAGCAGCCCTACTAGCGGGGGCTCAGGAACGCAGTATTTT	CASSPTSGGSGTQYF
many	TRBJ2-3	15	TRBV6-1	-	TGTGCCAGCAGTGAACGGGCAGGGAAAATGCATACGCAGTATTTT	CASSERAGKMHTQYF
-	TRBJ2-5	14	TRBV19	-	TGTGCCAGTAGTATAGTGGCGGAGCAAGAGACCCAGTACTTC	CASSIVAEQETQYF
few	TRBJ1-6	18	TRBV3-1	TRBD1	TGTGCCAGCAGCCAAGATTGGGGACAGTTCTCCTATAATTCACCCCTCCACTTT	CASSQDWGQFSYNSPLHF
-	TRBJ1-2	12	TRBV3-1	-	TGTGCCAGCAGCCAAGGACGACGGGGCTACACCTTC	CASSQGRRGYTF
many	TRBJ2-5	13	TRBV6-5	-	TGTGCCAGCAGTTACGGACCGCAAGAGACCCAGTACTTC	CASSYGPQETQYF
many	TRBJ2-2	16	TRBV29-1	-	TGCAGCGTTGTTGACACTCAGTTCGCGAACACCGGGGAGCTGTTTTTT	CSVVDTQFANTGELFF
-	TRBJ2-3	15	TRBV27	TRBD1	TGTGCCAGCAGTGATTCCTTCGGGACAGGGGCTAGGCAGTATTTT	CASSDSFGTGARQYF
many	TRBJ2-5	17	TRBV10-2	TRBD2	TGCGCCAGCAGTGAGTCGTCTAGCGGGAGGGCCCCAGAGACCCAGTACTTC	CASSESSSGRAPETQYF
-	TRBJ2-5	14	TRBV5-1	TRBD2	TGCGCCAGCACTAGCGGGAGGGCAGAGAGGGCCCAGTACTTC	CASTSGRAERAQYF
many	TRBJ2-1	15	TRBV5-1	TRBD2	TGCGCCAGCAGCTTACTAGCGCTTAGTAGGAATGAGCAGTTCTTC	CASSLLALSRNEQFF
many	TRBJ1-2	14	TRBV5-1	TRBD1	TGCGCCAGCAGCTTGGGACAGGGTGACTATGGCTACACCTTC	CASSLGQGDYGYTF
few	TRBJ1-1	16	TRBV7-2	TRBD1	TGTGCCAGCAGCTCAACAGGGGGGATCCTGGGGCCTGAAGCTTTCTTT	CASSSTGGILGPEAFF
-	TRBJ1-6	12	TRBV7-2	-	TGTGCCAGCAGCCCGCCAAATTCACCCCTCCACTTT	CASSPPNSPLHF
-	TRBJ2-1	16	TRBV3-1	-	TGTGCCAGCAGCCTGGACCAACGGCGGGTCTACAATGAGCAGTTCTTC	CASSLDQRRVYNEQFF
many	TRBJ2-2	17	TRBV24-1	TRBD2	TGTGCCACCAGTGCAGTTAGCGGGGACCAAAAAACCGGGGAGCTGTTTTTT	CATSAVSGDQKTGELFF
many	TRBJ2-1	16	TRBV3-1	TRBD2	TGTGCCAGCAGCCAAGAGCCTAGCGGGTTCTACAATGAGCAGTTCTTC	CASSQEPSGFYNEQFF
-	TRBJ1-5	16	TRBV7-9	TRBD1	TGTGCCGTAACGTGGGCCGGACAGGCTAGCAATCAGCCCCAGCATTTT	CAVTWAGQASNQPQHF
many	TRBJ2-3	15	TRBV6-2/TRBV6-3	TRBD2	TGTGCCAGCACCCTCCCCGGGGGGGCAACAGATACGCAGTATTTT	CASTLPGGATDTQYF
few	TRBJ1-5	15	TRBV10-3	-	TGTGCCATCAGTGAGCAAGAAAAGGGAAATCAGCCCCAGCATTTT	CAISEQEKGNQPQHF
-	TRBJ2-1	18	TRBV20-1	-	TGCAGTGCTAGAGATCAGGGAACTAGCTGGTCGATGGCCGATGAGCAGTTCTTC	CSARDQGTSWSMADEQFF